This TCR beta chain was identified in a study of Graves' ophthalmopathy and Graves' hyperthyroidism. Across the whole study: Peripheral blood was collected at initial diagnosis, before any treatment.

Germline V CDR1 and CDR2: SEHNR, FQNEAQ (reference sequence). The CDR3 covers 15 residues. V shed 1 base and J 5 bases; nucleotides not matched to a gene: 7. The study enrolled ophthalmopathy donors with moderate-to-severe activity, CAS ≥3, NOSPECS ≥4 and duration under 3 months. Clinical symptoms, serum thyroxine, TRAb, thyroid ultrasound and orbital computed tomography were relied on for diagnosis. TCR beta CDR3 amplification used RNA transcripts. First-round RT-PCR employed HTBI primers, with a second-round multiplex PCR after it. TCRdb reprocessed the multiplex PCR reads via MiXCR and lists one record per CDR3 protein. Of around 660,000 distinct CDR3 sequences in the sample, about 40% were seen once. This clonotype was detected ten times or more. Its matching antigen is unknown. Study-wide points: A classifier, a 13-signature model, separated ophthalmopathy from stable hyperthyroidism with about 88% sensitivity and 75% to 83% specificity.

The source is an adult man with Graves' ophthalmopathy. Material: peripheral blood. J is TRBJ2-7 and V is TRBV7-9; TRBD1 aligns across 8 bases. The CDR3: CASSLVQGALNEQYF. In nucleotides, the CDR3 is TGTGCCAGCAGCTTAGTGCAGGGGGCGCTGAACGAGCAGTACTTC.